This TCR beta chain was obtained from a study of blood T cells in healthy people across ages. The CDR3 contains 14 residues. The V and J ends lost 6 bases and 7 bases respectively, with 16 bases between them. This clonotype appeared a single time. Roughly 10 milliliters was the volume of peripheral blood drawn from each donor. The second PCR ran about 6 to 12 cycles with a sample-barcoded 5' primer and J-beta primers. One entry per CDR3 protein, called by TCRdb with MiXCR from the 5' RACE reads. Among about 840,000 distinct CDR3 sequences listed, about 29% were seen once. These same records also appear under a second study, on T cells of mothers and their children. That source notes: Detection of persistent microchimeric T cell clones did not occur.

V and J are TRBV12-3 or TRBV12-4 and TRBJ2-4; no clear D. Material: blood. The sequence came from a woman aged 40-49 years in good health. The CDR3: CASSQVPVGNIQYF. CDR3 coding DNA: TGTGCCAGCAGCCAAGTCCCTGTGGGGAACATTCAGTACTTC.